This is a list of T cell receptor beta chains from one sample in a study of post-analysis software for immune sequencing data. TCRdb redid the calling of the PCR reads with MiXCR, one entry per CDR3 protein. The data contain some 160,000 distinct CDR3 sequences, around 34% of them singletons. Material: blood, obtained after autologous hematopoietic stem cell transplantation. The receptor source for this set is a girl aged 10 to 17 with multiple sclerosis. Each CDR3 is given with its conserved first and last residue. Each record gives: J gene, D gene, clone size, V gene, CDR3 protein, CDR3 DNA. D genes are given only for firm matches. Clone size appears in some rows only: once, few, many, or a class for an expanded clone.

>TRBJ1-5|.|few|TRBV7-3
CASSVTGNNQPQHF
TGTGCCAGCAGCGTGACAGGAAACAATCAGCCCCAGCATTTT
>TRBJ2-1|.|few|TRBV27
CASRYGAGQFF
TGTGCCAGCAGATACGGGGCGGGACAGTTCTTC
>TRBJ2-3|.|once|TRBV7-6
CASRDGVTDTQYF
TGTGCCAGCAGGGACGGGGTCACAGATACGCAGTATTTT
>TRBJ1-1|TRBD1|.|TRBV5-4
CASSQGQGRGEAFF
TGTGCCAGCAGCCAGGGACAGGGGAGGGGTGAAGCTTTCTTT
>TRBJ2-3|.|few|TRBV20-1
CSARVGDTQYF
TGCAGTGCTAGAGTGGGAGATACGCAGTATTTT
>TRBJ2-1|.|few|TRBV18
CASSPLGDEQFF
TGTGCCAGCTCACCACTGGGGGATGAGCAGTTCTTC
>TRBJ1-4|.|few|TRBV6-5
CASSLTGSNEKLFF
TGTGCCAGCAGTCTGACCGGGAGTAATGAAAAACTGTTTTTT
>TRBJ2-4|.|.|TRBV20-1
CSAAVEGGKNIQYF
TGCAGTGCTGCCGTCGAGGGGGGCAAAAACATTCAGTACTTC
>TRBJ2-3|TRBD1|few|TRBV6-2/TRBV6-3
CASSPGTGYTQYF
TGTGCCAGCAGCCCGGGGACAGGATATACGCAGTATTTT
>TRBJ2-7|.|.|TRBV12-3/TRBV12-4
CASSFASGRTYF
TGTGCCAGCAGTTTCGCCTCGGGCCGCACGTACTTC
>TRBJ1-2|.|few|TRBV20-1
CSAANRERGGYTF
TGCAGTGCGGCCAACAGGGAACGTGGCGGCTACACCTTC
>TRBJ1-1|.|few|TRBV7-9
CASRPGTVGMNTEAFF
TGTGCCAGCAGACCAGGGACGGTGGGAATGAACACTGAAGCTTTCTTT
>TRBJ2-2|TRBD2|.|TRBV10-1
CASSESGRGPSNTGKLFF
TGCGCCAGCAGTGAGTCGGGGAGGGGTCCTTCGAACACCGGGAAGCTGTTTTTT
>TRBJ1-1|TRBD1|few|TRBV6-2/TRBV6-3
CASSLGTGVEAFF
TGTGCCAGCAGCCTCGGGACAGGGGTTGAAGCTTTCTTT
>TRBJ2-5|TRBD1|.|TRBV27
CASSPPGRGQYF
TGTGCCAGCAGTCCCCCGGGCAGGGGGCAGTACTTC
>TRBJ1-2|.|many|TRBV29-1
CSVDGGDSGYTF
TGCAGCGTTGATGGAGGGGACTCTGGCTACACCTTC
>TRBJ2-3|TRBD2|few|TRBV5-1
CASSLGLAGDTDTQYF
TGCGCCAGCAGTTTGGGACTAGCGGGAGACACAGATACGCAGTATTTT
>TRBJ2-7|.|few|TRBV12-3/TRBV12-4
CASSPRVFEQYF
TGTGCCAGCAGCCCCAGGGTGTTTGAGCAGTACTTC
>TRBJ2-7|TRBD1|few|TRBV11-2
CASSPRDSVTYEQYF
TGTGCCAGCAGCCCCCGGGACAGCGTAACCTACGAGCAGTACTTC
>TRBJ1-1|TRBD1|few|TRBV2
CASSARPGGYTEAFF
TGTGCCAGCAGTGCTCGACCAGGGGGGTACACTGAAGCTTTCTTT
>TRBJ2-1|TRBD2|.|TRBV2
CASSEVVAGGRSYNEQFF
TGTGCCAGCAGTGAAGTGGTAGCGGGAGGGCGGTCCTACAATGAGCAGTTCTTC
>TRBJ1-2|.|.|TRBV6-6
CASSLGDIYGYTF
TGTGCCAGCAGTTTAGGGGATATCTATGGCTACACCTTC
>TRBJ2-7|.|.|TRBV5-5
CASSSWIQGYEQYF
TGTGCCAGCAGCTCCTGGATCCAAGGCTACGAGCAGTACTTC
>TRBJ1-2|.|.|TRBV3-1
CASSQDLGITF
TGTGCCAGCAGCCAAGATCTAGGGATCACCTTC
>TRBJ1-5|.|.|TRBV7-8
CASSGAADNQPQHF
TGTGCCAGCAGCGGGGCAGCGGACAATCAGCCCCAGCATTTT
>TRBJ2-7|TRBD2|.|TRBV5-5
CASSLGTTRSYEQYF
TGTGCCAGCAGCCTCGGGACTACTCGCTCCTACGAGCAGTACTTC
>TRBJ2-1|TRBD2|.|TRBV12-3/TRBV12-4
CASSLKRDGEQFF
TGTGCCAGCAGTTTGAAGCGGGATGGGGAGCAGTTCTTC
>TRBJ2-1|TRBD1|.|TRBV12-3/TRBV12-4
CASSYAQGRYNEQFF
TGTGCCAGCAGTTATGCACAGGGGAGATACAATGAGCAGTTCTTC
>TRBJ2-5|.|once|TRBV15
CAISRQPAETQYF
TGTGCCATCAGTAGACAGCCAGCAGAGACCCAGTACTTC
>TRBJ2-7|.|few|TRBV3-1
CASSQARGDNEQYF
TGTGCCAGCAGCCAAGCGAGGGGGGACAATGAGCAGTACTTC
>TRBJ2-1|TRBD2|few|TRBV6-4
CASTSRLAGDENNEQFF
TGTGCCAGCACTTCGCGGCTAGCGGGAGATGAGAACAATGAGCAGTTCTTC
>TRBJ2-1|.|many|TRBV7-9
CASSSRFPSYNEQFF
TGTGCCAGCAGCTCCAGGTTTCCCTCCTACAATGAGCAGTTCTTC
>TRBJ2-5|TRBD2|.|TRBV24-1
CATSDFPGGGETQYF
TGTGCCACCAGTGATTTTCCGGGGGGTGGTGAGACCCAGTACTTC
>TRBJ1-1|TRBD1|few|TRBV9
CASSVGQGTWDTEAFF
TGTGCCAGCAGCGTGGGACAGGGTACATGGGACACTGAAGCTTTCTTT
>TRBJ2-7|.|.|TRBV24-1
CATSDSKYEQYF
TGTGCCACCAGTGATTCAAAATACGAGCAGTACTTC
>TRBJ2-1|TRBD2|few|TRBV7-9
CASSSIAGGNNEQFF
TGTGCCAGCAGCTCGATAGCGGGAGGGAACAATGAGCAGTTCTTC
>TRBJ1-2|.|.|TRBV9
CASSPAPSGLGYTF
TGTGCCAGCAGCCCCGCACCATCGGGTCTTGGCTACACCTTC
>TRBJ2-7|.|few|TRBV7-2
CASDTPDRNLNEQYF
TGTGCCAGCGACACTCCCGACAGGAACCTAAACGAGCAGTACTTC
>TRBJ2-5|.|.|TRBV20-1
CSANPRGMSQETQYF
TGCAGTGCTAACCCCAGGGGTATGAGCCAAGAGACCCAGTACTTC
>TRBJ2-1|TRBD2|.|TRBV29-1
CSVVSPLAGRVYEQFF
TGCAGCGTTGTAAGCCCGTTAGCGGGAAGAGTGTATGAGCAGTTCTTC
>TRBJ2-1|TRBD2|few|TRBV20-1
CSARDLALAGGNEQFF
TGCAGTGCTAGAGATCTGGCGCTAGCGGGAGGGAATGAGCAGTTCTTC
>TRBJ2-3|TRBD2|.|TRBV10-1
CASSESRTRLTDTQYF
TGCGCCAGCAGTGAGTCGCGGACTAGATTGACAGATACGCAGTATTTT
>TRBJ2-7|.|.|TRBV20-1
CSAKGTPGDEQYF
TGCAGTGCGAAGGGGACGCCGGGGGACGAGCAGTACTTC
>TRBJ2-3|.|.|TRBV7-6
CASSLAAGTSTDTQYF
TGTGCCAGCAGCTTAGCGGCAGGAACTAGCACAGATACGCAGTATTTT
>TRBJ2-1|.|.|TRBV6-2/TRBV6-3
CASSPGATYEQFF
TGTGCCAGCAGTCCGGGGGCCACCTACGAGCAGTTCTTC
>TRBJ2-7|TRBD1|many|TRBV5-1
CASSLGQGDYEQYF
TGCGCCAGCAGCTTGGGACAGGGAGATTACGAGCAGTACTTC
>TRBJ2-3|TRBD2|many|TRBV12-3/TRBV12-4
CASSLRGGGRTDTQYF
TGTGCCAGCAGTTTACGGGGGGGAGGAAGGACAGATACGCAGTATTTT
>TRBJ1-2|.|.|TRBV20-1
CSARDQVRGGGYTF
TGCAGTGCTAGAGATCAAGTCCGCGGCGGAGGCTACACCTTC
>TRBJ2-2|TRBD2|few|TRBV7-3
CASSPSGGRGTGELFF
TGTGCCAGCAGCCCCTCTGGCGGGAGGGGCACCGGGGAGCTGTTTTTT
>TRBJ2-3|TRBD1|.|TRBV9
CASSTGQAVTDTQYF
TGTGCCAGCAGCACCGGACAGGCCGTCACAGATACGCAGTATTTT
>TRBJ2-5|TRBD1|.|TRBV7-6
CASSAGTGLLGTQYF
TGTGCCAGCAGCGCCGGGACAGGGTTATTGGGGACCCAGTACTTC